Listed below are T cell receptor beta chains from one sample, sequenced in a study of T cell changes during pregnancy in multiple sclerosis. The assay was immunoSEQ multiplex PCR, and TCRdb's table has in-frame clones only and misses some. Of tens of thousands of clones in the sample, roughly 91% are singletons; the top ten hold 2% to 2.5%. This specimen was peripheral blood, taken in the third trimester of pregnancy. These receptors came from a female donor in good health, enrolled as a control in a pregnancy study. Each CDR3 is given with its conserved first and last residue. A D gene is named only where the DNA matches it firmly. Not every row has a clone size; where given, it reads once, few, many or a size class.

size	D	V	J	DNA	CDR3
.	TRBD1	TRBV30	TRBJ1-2	TGTGCCTGGAGCCTACAGGGGGAAGGGGTCTATGGCTACACCTTC	CAWSLQGEGVYGYTF
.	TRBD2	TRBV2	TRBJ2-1	TGTGCCACCGGACTAGTTTCGTACAATGAGCAGTTCTTC	CATGLVSYNEQFF
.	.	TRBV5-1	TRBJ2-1	TGCGCCAGCAGCTTGGTTCCTCCTAGCTCCTACAATGAGCAGTTCTTC	CASSLVPPSSYNEQFF
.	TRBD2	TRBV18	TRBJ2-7	TGTGCCAGCTCACCAGAGCGGGATTCTAGCCACGAGCAGTACTTC	CASSPERDSSHEQYF
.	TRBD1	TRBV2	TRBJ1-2	TGTGCCAGCAGTGCCCTGACAGGGTTCGGCTACACCTTC	CASSALTGFGYTF
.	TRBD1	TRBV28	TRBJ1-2	TGTGCCAGCAGCCGGGACAGGGTACCCCAGGTGGATGGCTACACCTTC	CASSRDRVPQVDGYTF
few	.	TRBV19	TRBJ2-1	TGTGCCAGTAGTATGGACAGAAGCTCCTACAATGAGCAGTTCTTC	CASSMDRSSYNEQFF
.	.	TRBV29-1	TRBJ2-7	TGCAGCGTAGGAGCTTACGAGCAGTACTTC	CSVGAYEQYF
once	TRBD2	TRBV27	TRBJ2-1	TGTGCCAGCAGTTGGACTAGCGGGTACAATGAGCAGTTCTTC	CASSWTSGYNEQFF
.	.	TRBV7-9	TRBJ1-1	TGTGCCAGCAGCTTAGACACAACTGAAGCTTTCTTT	CASSLDTTEAFF
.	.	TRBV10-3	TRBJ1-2	TGTGCCATCAGTGAGGGGCAGGGGCCAAACTATGGCTACACCTTC	CAISEGQGPNYGYTF
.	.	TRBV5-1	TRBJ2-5	TGCGCCAGCAGCTTGGGGGCGGAGGGGGAGACCCAGTACTTC	CASSLGAEGETQYF
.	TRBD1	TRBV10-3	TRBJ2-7	TGTGCCCACGGGACAGGGGCCTCCTACGAGCAGTACTTC	CAHGTGASYEQYF
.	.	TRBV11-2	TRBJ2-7	TGTGCCAGCAGCTCAGGGTTTTCCTCCTACGAGCAGTACTTC	CASSSGFSSYEQYF
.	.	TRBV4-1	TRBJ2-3	TGCGCCAGCAGCCATGACAGGTCTACTAGCACAGATACGCAGTATTTT	CASSHDRSTSTDTQYF
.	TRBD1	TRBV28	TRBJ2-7	TGTGCCAGCAGTTTTAGGGGGCTTTTTTCCTACGAGCAGTACTTC	CASSFRGLFSYEQYF
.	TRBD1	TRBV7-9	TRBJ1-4	TGTGCCGGGGGAATGACAGGGTATGATGAAAAACTGTTTTTT	CAGGMTGYDEKLFF
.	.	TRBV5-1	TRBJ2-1	TGCGCCAGCAGCTTGGGAGGATACAATGAGCAGTTCTTC	CASSLGGYNEQFF
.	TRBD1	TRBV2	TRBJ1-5	TGTGCCAGCAGTGCCCAGGGGGCTGGGAATCAGCCCCAGCATTTT	CASSAQGAGNQPQHF
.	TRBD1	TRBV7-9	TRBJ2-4	TGTGCCAGCAGCCTAAGTACAGGGGTGGCAGGGAAAAACATTCAGTACTTC	CASSLSTGVAGKNIQYF
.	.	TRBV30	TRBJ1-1	TGTGCCTGGAGTGACAGCCTGAACACTGAAGCTTTCTTT	CAWSDSLNTEAFF
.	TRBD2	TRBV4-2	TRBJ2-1	TGTGCCAGCAGCCAATCAGCGGGAGCGTTTGACAATGAGCAGTTCTTC	CASSQSAGAFDNEQFF
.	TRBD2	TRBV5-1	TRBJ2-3	TGCGCCAGCTCCTTGGGACTAGCGGGAGGGGATAACACAGATACGCAGTATTTT	CASSLGLAGGDNTDTQYF
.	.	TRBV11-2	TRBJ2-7	TGTGCCAGCAGTTCCGACAGCTCCTACGAGCAGTACTTC	CASSSDSSYEQYF
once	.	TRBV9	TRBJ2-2	TGTGCCAGCAGCGCCTCCCGGGACAAGATAAACACCGGGGAGCTGTTTTTT	CASSASRDKINTGELFF
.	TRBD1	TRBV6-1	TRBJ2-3	TGTGCCAGCTACGAACAGGGGGCAAGCACAGATACGCAGTATTTT	CASYEQGASTDTQYF
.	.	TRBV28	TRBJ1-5	TGTGCCAGCAGTTTGGCAGGGGATCAGCCCCAGCATTTT	CASSLAGDQPQHF
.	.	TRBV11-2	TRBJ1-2	TGTGCCAGCAGCCCACGAACAGGGAAGGATGGCTACACCTTC	CASSPRTGKDGYTF
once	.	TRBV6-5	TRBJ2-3	TGTGCCAGCAGCCGCCCGACGACAGGCACAGATACGCAGTATTTT	CASSRPTTGTDTQYF
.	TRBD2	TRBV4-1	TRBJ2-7	TGCGCCAGCAGCCAAGATCTAGCGGGGTCAGACGAGCAGTACTTC	CASSQDLAGSDEQYF
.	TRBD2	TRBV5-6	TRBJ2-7	TGTGCCAGCAGCTTGGGCGCAGCGGGGGTGCTCACCTACGAGCAGTACTTC	CASSLGAAGVLTYEQYF
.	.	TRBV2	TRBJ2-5	TGTGCCAGCAGCCCAGGGGATGACCAAGAGACCCAGTACTTC	CASSPGDDQETQYF
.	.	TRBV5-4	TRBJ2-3	TGTGCCAGCAGCTTGGTCAGGGGTGGCACAGATACGCAGTATTTT	CASSLVRGGTDTQYF
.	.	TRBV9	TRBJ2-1	TGTGCCAGCAGCGGGACTGGCTCCTACAATGAGCAGTTCTTC	CASSGTGSYNEQFF